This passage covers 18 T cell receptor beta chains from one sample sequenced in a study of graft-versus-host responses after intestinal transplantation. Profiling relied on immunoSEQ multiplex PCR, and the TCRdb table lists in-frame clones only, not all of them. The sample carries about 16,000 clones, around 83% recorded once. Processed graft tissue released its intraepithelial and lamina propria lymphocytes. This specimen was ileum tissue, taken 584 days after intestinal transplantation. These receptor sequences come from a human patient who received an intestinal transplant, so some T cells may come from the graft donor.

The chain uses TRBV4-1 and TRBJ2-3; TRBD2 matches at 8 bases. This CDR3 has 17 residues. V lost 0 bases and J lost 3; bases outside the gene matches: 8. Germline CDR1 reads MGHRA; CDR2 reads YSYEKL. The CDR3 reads CASSQDTGRDGTDTQYF. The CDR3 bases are TGCGCCAGCAGCCAAGACACCGGGAGGGACGGAACAGATACGCAGTATTTT.

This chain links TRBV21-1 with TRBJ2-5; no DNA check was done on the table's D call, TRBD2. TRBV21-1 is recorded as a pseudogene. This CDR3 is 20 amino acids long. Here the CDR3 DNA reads TGTGCCAGCAGCTCTCATACTCGACTAGATTTAGACCCCTGTATGAAGACCCAGTACTTC. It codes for CASSSHTRLDLDPCMKTQYF.

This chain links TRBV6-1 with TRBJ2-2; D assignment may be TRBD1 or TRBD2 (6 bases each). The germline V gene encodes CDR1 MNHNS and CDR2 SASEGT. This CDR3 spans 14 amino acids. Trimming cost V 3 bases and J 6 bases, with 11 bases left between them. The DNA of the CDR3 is TGTGCCAGCAGTGATAGGGGGGCCTCCGGGGAGCTGTTTTTT. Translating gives CASSDRGASGELFF.

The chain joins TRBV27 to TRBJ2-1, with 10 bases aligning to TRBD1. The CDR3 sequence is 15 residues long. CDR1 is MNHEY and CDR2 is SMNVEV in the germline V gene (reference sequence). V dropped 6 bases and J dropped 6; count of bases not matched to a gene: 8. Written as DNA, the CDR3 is TGTGCCAGCAGCCCAGGACAGGGGGTAAGCAATGAGCAGTTCTTC. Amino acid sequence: CASSPGQGVSNEQFF.

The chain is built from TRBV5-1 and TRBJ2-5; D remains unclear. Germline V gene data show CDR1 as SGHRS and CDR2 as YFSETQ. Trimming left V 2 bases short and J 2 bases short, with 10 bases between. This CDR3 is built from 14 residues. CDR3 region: CASSFGRVQETQYF. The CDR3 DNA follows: TGCGCCAGCAGCTTCGGACGAGTACAAGAGACCCAGTACTTC.

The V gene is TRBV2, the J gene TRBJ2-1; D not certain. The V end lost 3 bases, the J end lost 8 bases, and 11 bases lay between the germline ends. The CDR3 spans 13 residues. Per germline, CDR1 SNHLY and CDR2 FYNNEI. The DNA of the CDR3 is TGTGCCAGCAGTGAGTCGACGGTCGATGAGCAGTTCTTC. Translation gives CASSESTVDEQFF.

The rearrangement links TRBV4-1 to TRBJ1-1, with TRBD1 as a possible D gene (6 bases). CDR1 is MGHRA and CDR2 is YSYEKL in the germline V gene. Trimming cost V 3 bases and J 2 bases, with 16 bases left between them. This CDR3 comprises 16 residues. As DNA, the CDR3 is TGCGCCAGCAGCCACCCCCCGGACAGAGCCAACACTGAAGCTTTCTTT. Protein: CASSHPPDRANTEAFF.

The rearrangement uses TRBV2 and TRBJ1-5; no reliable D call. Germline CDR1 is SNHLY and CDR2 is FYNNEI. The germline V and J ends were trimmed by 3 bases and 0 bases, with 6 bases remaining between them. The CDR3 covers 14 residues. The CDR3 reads CASSDKDSNQPQHF. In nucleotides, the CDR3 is TGTGCCAGCAGTGACAAGGATAGCAATCAGCCCCAGCATTTT.

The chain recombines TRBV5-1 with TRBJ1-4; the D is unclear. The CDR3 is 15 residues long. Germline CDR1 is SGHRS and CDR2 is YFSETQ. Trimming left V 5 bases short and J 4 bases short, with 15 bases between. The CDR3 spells CASRRDRSLNEKLFF. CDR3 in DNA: TGCGCCAGCAGACGTGACCGTTCTCTTAATGAAAAACTGTTTTTT.

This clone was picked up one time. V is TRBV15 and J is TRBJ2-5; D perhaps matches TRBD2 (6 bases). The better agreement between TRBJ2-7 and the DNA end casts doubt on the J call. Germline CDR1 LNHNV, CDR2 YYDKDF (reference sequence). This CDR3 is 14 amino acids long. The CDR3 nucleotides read TGTGCCACCAGCAGAGCTCCGGGGGCCTACGAGCAGTACTTC. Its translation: CATSRAPGAYEQYF.

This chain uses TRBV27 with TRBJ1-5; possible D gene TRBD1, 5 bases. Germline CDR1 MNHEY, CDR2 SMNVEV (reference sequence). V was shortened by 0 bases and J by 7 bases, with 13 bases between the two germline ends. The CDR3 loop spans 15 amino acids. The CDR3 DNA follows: TGTGCCAGCAGTTTATCGGCCGGGGGAAGGCAGCCCCAGCATTTT. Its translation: CASSLSAGGRQPQHF.

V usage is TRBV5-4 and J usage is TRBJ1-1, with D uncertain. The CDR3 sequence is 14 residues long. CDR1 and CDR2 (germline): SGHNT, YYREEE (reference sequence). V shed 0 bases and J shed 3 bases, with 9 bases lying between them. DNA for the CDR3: TGTGCCAGCAGCTTGGAGAAAGGGCACACTGAAGCTTTCTTT. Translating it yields CASSLEKGHTEAFF. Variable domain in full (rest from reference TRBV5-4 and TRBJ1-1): ETGVTQSPTHLIKTRGQQVTLRCSSQSGHNTVSWYQQALGQGPQFIFQYYREEENGRGNFPPRFSGLQFPNYSSELNVNALELDDSALYLCASSLEKGHTEAFFGQGTRLTVV.

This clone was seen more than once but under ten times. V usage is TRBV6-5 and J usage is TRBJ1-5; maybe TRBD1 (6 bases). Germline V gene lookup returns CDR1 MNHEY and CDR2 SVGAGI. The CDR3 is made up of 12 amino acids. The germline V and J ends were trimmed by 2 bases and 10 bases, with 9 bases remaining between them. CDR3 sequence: CASSYGGGPQHF. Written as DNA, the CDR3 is TGTGCCAGCAGTTACGGGGGGGGCCCCCAGCATTTT.

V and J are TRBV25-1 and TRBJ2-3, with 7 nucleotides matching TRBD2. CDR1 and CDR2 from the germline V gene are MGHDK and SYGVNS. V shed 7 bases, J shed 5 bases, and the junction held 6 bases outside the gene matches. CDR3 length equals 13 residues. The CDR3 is CASTAGWGDTQYF. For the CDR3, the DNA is TGTGCCAGCACAGCGGGGTGGGGAGATACGCAGTATTTT. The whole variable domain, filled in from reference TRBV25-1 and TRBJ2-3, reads EADIYQTPRYLVIGTGKKITLECSQTMGHDKMYWYQQDPGMELHLIHYSYGVNSTEKGDLSSESTVSRIRTEHFPLTLESARPSHTSQYLCASTAGWGDTQYFGPGTRLTVL.

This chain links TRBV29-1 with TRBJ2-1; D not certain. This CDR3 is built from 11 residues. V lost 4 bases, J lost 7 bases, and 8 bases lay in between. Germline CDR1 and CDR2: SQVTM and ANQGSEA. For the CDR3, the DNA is TGCAGCGTTGTTCTCCTGAATGAGCAGTTCTTC. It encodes CSVVLLNEQFF.

The CDR3 sequence: CASAGTGSGNTIYF. Written as DNA, the CDR3 is TGTGCTAGTGCCGGGACAGGGTCTGGAAACACCATATATTTT. The chain recombines TRBV12-5 with TRBJ1-3, with 9 bases matching TRBD1. Looked up from germline, CDR1 is LGHNT and CDR2 is FRNRAP. V trimming: 7 bases; J trimming: 1 base; junction bases outside the gene matches: 2. The CDR3 consists of 14 residues.

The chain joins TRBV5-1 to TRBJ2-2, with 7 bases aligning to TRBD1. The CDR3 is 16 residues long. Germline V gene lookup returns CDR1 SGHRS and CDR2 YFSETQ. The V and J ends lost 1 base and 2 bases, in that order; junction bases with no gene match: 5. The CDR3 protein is CASSLSGTVNTGELFF. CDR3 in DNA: TGCGCCAGCAGCTTGTCCGGGACAGTCAACACCGGGGAGCTGTTTTTT.

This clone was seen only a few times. The chain's CDR3 is CASSQGLAGGQETQYF. CDR3 DNA: TGTGCCAGCAGCCAGGGACTAGCGGGGGGGCAAGAGACCCAGTACTTC. This chain links TRBV7-9 with TRBJ2-5; 16 nucleotides agree with TRBD2. The CDR3 covers 16 residues. After removal of 5 bases from V and 2 bases from J, the junction contained 2 bases not matched to a gene. From germline, CDR1 is SEHNR and CDR2 FQNEAQ (reference sequence). Supplemented by reference TRBV7-9 and TRBJ2-5, the full variable domain reads DTGVSQNPRHKITKRGQNVTFRCDPISEHNRLYWYRQTLGQGPEFLTYFQNEAQLEKSRLLSDRFSAERPKGSFSTLEIQRTEQGDSAMYLCASSQGLAGGQETQYFGPGTRLLVL.